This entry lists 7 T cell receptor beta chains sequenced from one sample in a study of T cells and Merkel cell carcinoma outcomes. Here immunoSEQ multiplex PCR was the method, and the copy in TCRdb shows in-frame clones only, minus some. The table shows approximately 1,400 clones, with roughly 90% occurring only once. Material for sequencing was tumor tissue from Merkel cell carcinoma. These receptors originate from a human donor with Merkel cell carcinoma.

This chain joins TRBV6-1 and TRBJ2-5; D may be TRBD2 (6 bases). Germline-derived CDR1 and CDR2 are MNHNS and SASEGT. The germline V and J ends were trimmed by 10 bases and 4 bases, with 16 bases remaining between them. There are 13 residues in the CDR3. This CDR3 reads CATTAGGAETQYF. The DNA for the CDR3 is TGTGCCACGACAGCCGGGGGAGCAGAGACCCAGTACTTC.

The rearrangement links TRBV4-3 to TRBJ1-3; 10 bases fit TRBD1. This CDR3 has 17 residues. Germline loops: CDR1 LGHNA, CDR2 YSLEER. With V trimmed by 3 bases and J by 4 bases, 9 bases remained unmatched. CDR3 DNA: TGCGCCAGCAGCCACAGAGACAGGGGGCGCCCCGGAAACACCATATATTTT. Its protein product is CASSHRDRGRPGNTIYF.

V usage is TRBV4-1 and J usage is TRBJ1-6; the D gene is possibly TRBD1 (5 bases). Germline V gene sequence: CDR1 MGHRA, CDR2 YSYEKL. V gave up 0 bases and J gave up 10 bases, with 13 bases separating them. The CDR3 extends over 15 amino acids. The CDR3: CASSQDGTLRSPLHF. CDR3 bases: TGCGCCAGCAGCCAAGATGGGACCCTGAGGTCACCCCTCCACTTT.

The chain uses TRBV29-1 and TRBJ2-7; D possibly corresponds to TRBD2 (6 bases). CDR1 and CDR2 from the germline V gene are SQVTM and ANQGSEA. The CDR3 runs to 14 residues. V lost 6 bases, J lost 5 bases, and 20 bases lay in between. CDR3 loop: CSVCHRDCPNEQYF. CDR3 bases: TGCAGCGTATGCCACCGGGACTGCCCAAACGAGCAGTACTTC.

CDR3 in amino acids: CASSETLIGVGYTF. The CDR3 bases are TGTGCCAGCAGTGAAACCCTAATCGGGGTTGGCTACACCTTC. The V gene is TRBV6-1, the J gene TRBJ1-2; D is ambiguous. Trimming removed 2 bases from V and 7 bases from J, with 14 bases in between. This CDR3 has 14 residues. The germline V gene encodes CDR1 MNHNS and CDR2 SASEGT.

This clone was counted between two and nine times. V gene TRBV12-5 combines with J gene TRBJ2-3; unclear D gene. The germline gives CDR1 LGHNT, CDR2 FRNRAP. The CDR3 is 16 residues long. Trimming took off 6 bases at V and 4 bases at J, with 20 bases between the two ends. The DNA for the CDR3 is TGTGCTAGTGGCCCTTTGCAGGTTGGATTAGCAGATACGCAGTATTTT. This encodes CASGPLQVGLADTQYF.

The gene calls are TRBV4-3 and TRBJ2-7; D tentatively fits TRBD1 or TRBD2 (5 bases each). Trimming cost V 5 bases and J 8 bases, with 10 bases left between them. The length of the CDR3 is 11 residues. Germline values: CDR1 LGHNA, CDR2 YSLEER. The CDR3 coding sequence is TGCGCCAGCAGCTCAGGGAGTCAGCAGTACTTC. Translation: CASSSGSQQYF.